Presented here are 27 T cell receptor beta chains from one specimen sequenced in a study of PD-1 blockade in classical Hodgkin lymphoma. This table comes from immunoSEQ multiplex PCR, and its TCRdb copy is limited to in-frame clones, with some not included. The repertoire holds roughly 50,000 clones, with around 90% as singletons. Time point defined: cycle 4 day 1 (C4D1), after 6 weeks of nivolumab. Each patient's relapse followed autologous stem cell transplantation, and brentuximab vedotin exposure varied. The sequencing used peripheral blood mononuclear cells (PBMCs), collected before the fourth cycle of nivolumab. These receptors were collected from a human donor with classical Hodgkin lymphoma.

The chain carries TRBV7-9 and TRBJ1-1, with D maybe TRBD1 (5 bases). CDR1 is SEHNR, CDR2 FQNEAQ, per germline (reference sequence). This CDR3 contains 14 residues. Trimming took off 0 bases at V and 4 bases at J, with 9 bases between the two ends. CDR3: CASSLAGGGTEAFF. CDR3 DNA sequence: TGTGCCAGCAGCTTAGCGGGGGGAGGCACTGAAGCTTTCTTT. Full variable domain (remainder filled in from reference TRBV7-9 and TRBJ1-1): DTGVSQNPRHKITKRGQNVTFRCDPISEHNRLYWYRQTLGQGPEFLTYFQNEAQLEKSRLLSDRFSAERPKGSFSTLEIQRTEQGDSAMYLCASSLAGGGTEAFFGQGTRLTVV.

The CDR3 region has the DNA TGCGCCAGCAGCTTGGCCCCTAGCGGGGCTTCTATCTACGAGCAGTACTTC. Protein product: CASSLAPSGASIYEQYF. The chain uses TRBV5-1 and TRBJ2-7, with 9 positions matching TRBD2. Unmatched junction bases numbered 10, after V lost 0 bases and J lost 3 bases. Germline V gene data show CDR1 as SGHRS and CDR2 as YFSETQ. CDR3 size: 17 residues.

The V call is TRBV7-2, the J call TRBJ2-3, with 7 bases that match TRBD1. The V gene's germline CDR1 is SGHTA and CDR2 FQGNSA. CDR3 length: 14 residues. Unmatched junction bases numbered 8, after V lost 10 bases and J lost 1 base. CDR3 sequence: CATRRGGRTDTQYF. The CDR3 DNA reads TGTGCCACCCGAAGAGGGGGCCGCACAGATACGCAGTATTTT. Full variable domain (missing parts from reference TRBV7-2 and TRBJ2-3): GAGVSQSPSNKVTEKGKDVELRCDPISGHTALYWYRQSLGQGLEFLIYFQGNSAPDKSGLPSDRFSAERTGGSVSTLTIQRTQQEDSAVYLCATRRGGRTDTQYFGPGTRLTVL.

The rearrangement links TRBV7-3 to TRBJ2-1, with TRBD2 matching over 14 bases. From germline, CDR1 is SGHTA and CDR2 FQGTGA. The V and J ends lost 2 bases and 8 bases, in that order; junction bases with no gene match: 2. The CDR3 contains 15 residues. The CDR3 here is CASSLGTSGSYEQFF. The CDR3 DNA follows: TGTGCCAGCAGCTTAGGGACTAGCGGGAGTTATGAGCAGTTCTTC.

The chain combines TRBV5-5 with TRBJ1-4, with TRBD1 identical over 8 bases. The V and J ends lost 5 bases and 7 bases, in that order; junction bases with no gene match: 7. Germline V CDR1 and CDR2: SGHKS, YYEKEE (reference sequence). The CDR3 is made up of 14 amino acids. The CDR3 sequence: CASSQGAYGEKLFF. For the CDR3, the DNA is TGTGCCAGCAGTCAGGGGGCCTATGGTGAAAAACTGTTTTTT.

The chain is built from TRBV29-1 and TRBJ1-3; 11 bases fit TRBD1. The CDR3 runs 13 residues. The V gene end was trimmed by 6 bases and the J gene end by 6 bases; junction bases not matched to a gene: 4. Per germline, CDR1 SQVTM and CDR2 ANQGSEA. Written as DNA, the CDR3 is TGCAGCGTGGGGACAGGGGGGGCAAACACCATATATTTT. Residues: CSVGTGGANTIYF.

The chain employs TRBV9 and TRBJ2-1; TRBD2 is a possible D gene (6 bases). V was pared by 5 bases and J by 0 bases, with 12 bases between. The CDR3 has 15 amino acids. Germline lookup yields CDR1 SGDLS and CDR2 YYNGEE. The CDR3 loop reads CASRAGTYSYNEQFF. The CDR3 DNA sequence: TGTGCCAGCAGAGCCGGGACTTACTCCTACAATGAGCAGTTCTTC.

The chain employs TRBV5-1 and TRBJ2-7; D is perhaps TRBD2 (5 bases). The CDR3 spans 15 residues. The germline V and J ends were trimmed by 4 bases and 0 bases, with 14 bases remaining between them. The germline CDR1 and CDR2 sequences are SGHRS and YFSETQ. The CDR3 protein is CASSKSGIFSYEQYF. In DNA form, the CDR3 reads TGCGCCAGCAGCAAGTCCGGGATTTTCTCCTACGAGCAGTACTTC.

V and J are TRBV7-3 and TRBJ1-1; 7 bases match TRBD1. Per germline, CDR1 SGHTA and CDR2 FQGTGA. V dropped 5 bases and J dropped 4; count of bases not matched to a gene: 4. CDR3 length: 13 amino acids. CDR3 nucleotides: TGTGCCAGCAGCCCTAGACAGGGCACTGAAGCTTTCTTT. It yields the protein CASSPRQGTEAFF. The variable domain in full, with the rest retrieved from reference TRBV7-3 and TRBJ1-1, is GAGVSQTPSNKVTEKGKYVELRCDPISGHTALYWYRQSLGQGPEFLIYFQGTGAADDSGLPNDRFFAVRPEGSVSTLKIQRTERGDSAVYLCASSPRQGTEAFFGQGTRLTVV.

The chain recombines TRBV5-1 with TRBJ2-1; D tentatively fits TRBD1 or TRBD2 (6 bases each). This CDR3 is built from 14 residues. Trimming took off 0 bases at V and 8 bases at J, with 12 bases between the two ends. Germline loops: CDR1 SGHRS, CDR2 YFSETQ. This chain's CDR3 is CASSLVAGEDEQFF. The CDR3 coding sequence is TGCGCCAGCAGCTTGGTGGCAGGGGAGGATGAGCAGTTCTTC.

V gene TRBV28 combines with J gene TRBJ2-5, with D possibly TRBD2 on 5 matching bases. V was clipped by 7 bases and J by 5 bases, with 8 bases between them. Germline V gene lookup returns CDR1 MDHEN and CDR2 SYDVKM. The CDR3 totals 11 residues. CDR3 sequence (DNA): TGTGCCAGCACCAGGAGGGAGACCCAGTACTTC. It codes for CASTRRETQYF.

The rearrangement links TRBV6-6 to TRBJ1-2; TRBD1 matches 10 bases. The trim removed 8 bases at V and 7 bases at J, leaving 4 bases unmatched. The CDR3 length is 12 residues. CDR1 is MNHNY and CDR2 is SVGAGI in the germline V gene (reference sequence). This CDR3 is CASGGQGPGYTF. CDR3 sequence (DNA): TGTGCCAGCGGGGGACAGGGGCCTGGCTACACCTTC.

This sequence joins TRBV10-1 and TRBJ2-7; 8 bases are a match to TRBD1. V lost 4 bases and J lost 4; bases outside the gene matches: 3. This CDR3 spans 13 amino acids. CDR1 is WNHNN, CDR2 SYGVQD, per germline (reference sequence). CDR3 region: CASSVGQGYEQYF. The CDR3 bases are TGCGCCAGCAGTGTAGGACAGGGTTACGAGCAGTACTTC.

The V call is TRBV6-5, the J call TRBJ2-7; D may be TRBD2 (5 bases). Germline V gene sequence: CDR1 MNHEY, CDR2 SVGAGI. With 6 bases removed from V and 0 bases from J, the gap between germline ends came to 6 bases. The CDR3 runs 12 residues. CDR3 in DNA: TGTGCCAGCAGGGGGAGCTCCTACGAGCAGTACTTC. Protein product: CASRGSSYEQYF.

The chain combines TRBV7-9 with TRBJ2-7, with TRBD1 matching 7 bases. CDR3 size: 13 residues. The ends lost 3 bases at V and 6 bases at J; junction bases unmatched: 5. Germline CDR1 SEHNR, CDR2 FQNEAQ (reference sequence). DNA of the CDR3: TGTGCCAGCAGCTTCTTTACAGGGGCCGAGCAGTACTTC. Protein product: CASSFFTGAEQYF.

The sample holds a few counts of this clone. The chain recombines TRBV29-1 with TRBJ2-3; TRBD2 matches at 8 bases. CDR3 length: 13 amino acids. The V gene end was trimmed by 3 bases and the J gene end by 3 bases; junction bases not matched to a gene: 2. CDR1 is SQVTM, CDR2 ANQGSEA, per germline. CDR3 sequence reads: CSVDTGGTDTQYF. CDR3 sequence (DNA): TGCAGCGTTGATACGGGGGGGACAGATACGCAGTATTTT.

The chain couples TRBV4-2 to TRBJ2-7; the D gene could be TRBD1 or TRBD2 (5 bases each). Germline CDR1 is LGHNA and CDR2 is YNFKEQ. Trimming shortened V by 1 base and J by 1 base, and 11 bases separated the two germline ends. The CDR3 sequence is 15 residues long. CDR3 DNA sequence: TGTGCCAGCAGCCAAGGGGACCACGTATCCTACGAGCAGTACTTC. Its translation: CASSQGDHVSYEQYF.

The V and J genes are TRBV13 and TRBJ2-1; 12 bases map to TRBD2. CDR1 and CDR2 from the germline V gene are PRHDT and FYEKMQ (reference sequence). The ends lost 4 bases at V and 5 bases at J; junction bases unmatched: 6. The CDR3 covers 16 residues. The CDR3 loop is CASSSILAGGHNEQFF. Written as DNA, the CDR3 is TGTGCCAGCAGCTCCATACTAGCGGGAGGTCACAATGAGCAGTTCTTC.

This chain uses TRBV5-4 with TRBJ2-3; possible D gene TRBD1, 5 bases. Germline lookup yields CDR1 SGHNT and CDR2 YYREEE (reference sequence). The V end lost 3 bases, the J end lost 2 bases, and 16 bases lay between the germline ends. The CDR3 has 16 residues. In DNA, the CDR3 is TGTGCCAGCAGCTCCCGGGTCTCCAGGGTCACAGATACGCAGTATTTT. Translating gives CASSSRVSRVTDTQYF.

The V call is TRBV10-2, the J call TRBJ2-1; D remains unclear. This CDR3 is built from 12 residues. The germline V and J ends were trimmed by 0 bases and 13 bases, with 10 bases remaining between them. The germline V gene has CDR1 WSHSY and CDR2 SAAADI. The CDR3 DNA sequence: TGCGCCAGCAGTGAGTCTAGTCTTGATCAGTTCTTC. It translates to CASSESSLDQFF.

The CDR3 loop is CASGLVGGQGTYNQPQHF. The CDR3 DNA is TGTGCTAGTGGTTTGGTAGGGGGACAGGGGACCTACAATCAGCCCCAGCATTTT. The chain couples TRBV12-5 to TRBJ1-5; TRBD1 matches 10 bases. Losses at the gene ends were 0 bases for V and 3 bases for J; bases not matched to a gene: 8. The CDR3 sequence is 18 residues long. Germline assignment: CDR1 LGHNT and CDR2 FRNRAP.

The chain joins TRBV19 to TRBJ1-4; D remains unclear. This CDR3 is 16 amino acids long. The germline V gene has CDR1 LNHDA and CDR2 SQIVND (reference sequence). V was cut by 5 bases and J by 0 bases, with 13 bases left in between. The CDR3 region is CASSVLTAPTNEKLFF. Written as DNA, the CDR3 is TGTGCCAGTAGTGTGCTAACAGCCCCAACTAATGAAAAACTGTTTTTT.

The chain has TRBV10-3 and TRBJ2-7; 9 bases agree with TRBD2. The CDR3 length is 16 residues. Germline V gene sequence: CDR1 ENHRY, CDR2 SYGVKD. Losses at the gene ends were 9 bases for V and 0 bases for J; bases not matched to a gene: 12. CDR3 DNA: TGTGCCATTGGTAGCGGGAGCCCCGTGGGCTCCTACGAGCAGTACTTC. Residues: CAIGSGSPVGSYEQYF.

V gene TRBV5-1 combines with J gene TRBJ2-7, with D uncertain. This CDR3 has 11 amino acids. Germline CDR1 and CDR2: SGHRS and YFSETQ. V shed 2 bases and J shed 5 bases, with 5 bases lying between them. The CDR3 DNA follows: TGCGCCAGCAGCTTCAATCACGAGCAGTACTTC. This sequence encodes CASSFNHEQYF. The whole variable domain, remainder taken from reference TRBV5-1 and TRBJ2-7, is KAGVTQTPRYLIKTRGQQVTLSCSPISGHRSVSWYQQTPGQGLQFLFEYFSETQRNKGNFPGRFSGRQFSNSRSEMNVSTLELGDSALYLCASSFNHEQYFGPGTRLTVT.

The rearrangement links TRBV5-4 to TRBJ1-1, with D possibly matching TRBD1 (5 bases). The germline V gene has CDR1 SGHNT and CDR2 YYREEE (reference sequence). The V end lost 0 bases, the J end lost 0 bases, and 9 bases lay between the germline ends. The length of the CDR3 is 15 residues. The CDR3 loop reads CASSLVGRVNTEAFF. The CDR3, as DNA: TGTGCCAGCAGCTTGGTGGGCAGGGTGAACACTGAAGCTTTCTTT.

V and J are TRBV18 and TRBJ2-7; D ambiguous. The germline V and J ends were trimmed by 0 bases and 2 bases, with 11 bases remaining between them. Germline CDR1 reads KGHSH; CDR2 reads LQKENI. The CDR3 sequence is 15 residues long. The CDR3 sequence is CASSPPGPGPYEQYF. CDR3 sequence (DNA): TGTGCCAGCTCACCACCGGGCCCTGGGCCCTACGAGCAGTACTTC.

This clone showed up just a few times. CDR3 amino acids: CASIGRNQPQHF. In nucleotides, the CDR3 is TGTGCCAGCATTGGTAGGAATCAGCCCCAGCATTTT. The chain links TRBV28 to TRBJ1-5; the D is unclear. The CDR3 totals 12 residues. The germline V gene encodes CDR1 MDHEN and CDR2 SYDVKM. V was shortened by 7 bases and J by 4 bases, with 8 bases between the two germline ends.